Detailed here is one T cell receptor (beta chain). This clone has just one count. The antigen this receptor binds is unknown. Base qualities are missing; no much larger clone stands one base away. In total, approximately 700 healthy bone marrow donors made up the cohort. Cohort members were all nominally healthy when sampled, although unrecorded immune exposures were likely present. The donor tested CMV seropositive, placing the donor among the 290 or so seropositive members of the cohort. Each donor provided a peripheral blood sample, and peripheral blood mononuclear cells were used for TCR beta sequencing. Genomic DNA extraction from the blood cell samples was performed with the Qiagen DNeasy Blood Extraction Kit. In the germline V gene (reference sequence), CDR1 corresponds to DFQATT and CDR2 to SNEGSKA. After removal of 6 bases from V and 6 bases from J, the junction retains 2 bases not matched to a gene. Measured from the cysteine to the phenylalanine, the CDR3 is 10 residues long. The CDR3 DNA has 30 bases and is translated from base 1.

The data are from a study of cytomegalovirus exposure and HLA in healthy donors (dated by TCRdb to between 2016 and 2019). Regarding the complete study: An earlier analysis of about 530 of the donors reported roughly 300 Gb of sequence data and approximately 120 million unique TCR beta sequences obtained from about 179 million T cells. An early release that covered approximately 600 HLA-typed donors contained approximately 300 gigabases of sequencing data and tens of millions of unique TCR sequences. Among the approximately 420 genotyped donors, around 79% belonged to the genetic ancestry cluster associated with self-reported Caucasian donors. The aim of the study was to test whether cataloging public T cell receptors could identify signatures of past pathogen exposure. The study used immunosequencing to profile the T cell repertoires of some 600 subjects and linked those repertoires to cytomegalovirus serostatus. In addition to the first cohort of 666 subjects, a separate validation cohort of approximately 130 different subjects was used. To predict cytomegalovirus infection status, the study brought together high-throughput TCR immunosequencing, statistical association of individual TCRs with disease status, and machine learning. A later analysis re-examined previously published TCR beta repertoires from hundreds of donors and added high-resolution HLA genotyping to investigate patterns of TCR occurrence. Rather than using new phenotypic data, the later analysis identified candidate immune exposures from TCR beta sequences and from how often those sequences occurred across donors. In an earlier analysis of over 550 of the donors, high-throughput TCR beta sequencing was used to judge whether each TCR beta V gene segment behaved as functional or pseudogenic. Donor age, sex, ethnicity and CMV serostatus were collected together with the repertoire data. A later genetic analysis used genome-wide SNP genotypes for 398 of the 666 donors, treating that subset as a discovery cohort. Every repertoire in the discovery cohort had been generated on one and the same sequencing platform. HLA typing included class I and class II loci at four-digit resolution. Typing coverage differed by locus: A, B, C, DRB1 and DQB1 were typed in roughly 629-640 donors, DQA1 in approximately 520, DPA1 in approximately 610, and DPB1 in 472. Four to six DR-DQ haplotypes were handled as single units for association and clustering, since linkage in the cohort was strong. Among about 410 genotyped donors of the cohort, an average of around 250,000 unique TCR beta nucleotide sequences was sequenced per donor, of which 15% to 20% were non-productive. The study at large found these results: It was suggested by the authors that the approach could potentially be generalized to other disease states and immunological phenotypes. The study gave a list of about 170 TCR beta chains associated with cytomegalovirus. The only immune exposure information available for the cohort was CMV serostatus. In a later analysis, the rate of TCR association differed among HLA loci, with DRB1 alleles having the most associated TCRs and HLA-C alleles having the fewest. Correlated functional status among segregating V segments might reflect linkage disequilibrium, but an unknown experimental factor could not be ruled out. Roughly uniform sequencing depth across donors was assumed in presence/absence analyses, although this assumption may not hold. Because some donors lacked HLA typing at each locus, the association tests relied only on the typed subset. A group of highly shared sequence variants was considered likely to be a technical artifact of the sequencing pipeline. A later analysis associated about 18,000 TCR beta sequences with specific HLA alleles at a false discovery rate of 0.05. In a later analysis, most CMV-associated TCR beta chains were found to appear HLA-restricted, with HLA associations seemingly driven largely by CMV exposure. Most TCR sequences were observed very rarely across donors, whereas some public TCRs were present in many individuals. A later analysis found that HLA-associated TCR beta chains were more clonally expanded and had lower generation probabilities than equally common non-associated chains. According to a later analysis, parvovirus B19, influenza, CMV and Epstein-Barr virus appeared linked to several top co-occurrence clusters. Because the 87-base-pair reads could not distinguish some IMGT-functional V segments, including TRBV6-2 and TRBV6-3, those segments were excluded. A further reported finding was that TCR beta sequences accurately predicted the HLA-A and HLA-B alleles for most subjects in the first cohort. In a later genetic analysis, fewer N-insertions in productive TCRs were reported among donors in an Asian-associated ancestry cluster than the roughly 700-donor mean. The earlier analysis of 587 of the donors excluded 15 to 20 rarely observed V segments, including chromosome 9 orphons, because counts were too low. Cytomegalovirus status was reported to be diagnosed by the classifier with high specificity and sensitivity in both the original and validation cohorts. A few of the identified cytomegalovirus-associated TCR beta chains were confirmed in vitro to be specific for cytomegalovirus antigens. Assigning TCR associations to individual alleles was difficult when HLA alleles, especially DR and DQ, strongly co-occurred. In a later genetic analysis, a missense DCLRE1C variant was associated with V-gene and J-gene trimming of TCR beta chains, and the association was replicated in an independent cohort. Broadly in line with IMGT annotations, most TCR beta V segments showed up in productive rearrangements about 90% or about 30% of the time in an earlier analysis of 450 to 750 of the donors. This cohort had only TCR beta chains sequenced, and the lack of alpha or paired-chain data limited which features could be detected.

The library was made by the immunoSEQ multiplex PCR assay. For the multiplex PCR, a mixture combining 60 forward primers for TCR Vbeta segments and 13 reverse primers for TCR Jbeta segments was used. The CDR3 region of rearranged TCR beta genes was amplified from genomic DNA with a multiplex PCR assay. Amplified TCR beta libraries were sequenced as 87-base-pair reads on the Illumina HiSeq System. For the original study's pipeline: In a later analysis, around 80 million unique TCR beta chains were counted across the 500 to 850 repertoires, and approximately 11 million of these chains were shared by at least two donors. Raw reads were error-corrected and collapsed into unique sequences by a nearest-neighbor algorithm in which closely related sequences were merged to remove PCR and sequencing errors. V, D and J gene segments were assigned by aligning CDR3 sequences to IMGT reference sequences. Each retained sequence needed at least a six-nucleotide match to both a V gene segment and a J gene segment. Rearrangements were classified as productive when the CDR3 lacked stop codons and remained in frame with V and J, and all other rearrangements were classified as non-productive. Following IMGT convention, CDR3 was defined as the stretch from the second conserved V-encoded cysteine to the conserved J-encoded phenylalanine. Sequences without an unambiguous match to a single V gene segment were excluded from the earlier analysis of a few hundred of the donors. An earlier analysis of approximately 590 of the donors classified V segments as functional when productive rearrangements were above 56.7% and as segregating when the standard deviation between donors was above 5%. A statistical classification framework was developed to diagnose cytomegalovirus status using the catalog of TCR beta chain sequences. In a later analysis, TCR nucleotide sequences were compared against IMGT/GENE-DB human TR gene sequences so that V and J genes could be assigned. A later analysis assigned CDR3 sequences and most-parsimonious VDJ recombination scenarios with the TCRdist pipeline. In a later analysis, every TCR beta chain was defined by the combination of its CDR3 amino acid sequence and its V-gene family, and reads without a unique V-gene family were dropped. A later analysis removed 500 to 600 highly shared, low-generation-probability nucleotide sequences to deal with suspected cross-contamination and a sequencing artifact. A later analysis calculated a clonal expansion index for each public chain from normalized within-repertoire ranks of inferred template counts. Generation probabilities in a later analysis came from a VDJ recombination model fitted to out-of-frame rearrangements, and those results were checked against IGoR. A later analysis scored TCR-TCR, TCR-HLA and TCR-CMV co-occurrence with hypergeometric tests, applying a repertoire-size bias correction to TCR pairs. In a later analysis, false discovery rates were estimated by permuting HLA or CMV assignments 20 times. A later analysis grouped co-occurring TCRs with DBSCAN, adding TCRdist sequence similarity when clustering within HLA-allele-positive subsets. For co-occurrence clustering, repertoires with fewer than 30,000 or more than 120,000 public chains were excluded, along with four or five repertoires with anomalous nucleotide sharing. Sourced from immuneACCESS, this table was stored by TCRdb with only in-frame sequences that have V and J called. A share of the clones is absent; for the studies checked, an unresolved V gene accounts for under half, and the remainder has no known explanation. Clone size and V and J calls were adopted from that table, with D and trimming inferred from the DNA. The sample has 150,000 to 200,000 clones on record, around 79% of them singletons. The top ten constitute 4.4% of the sample.

The chain uses TRBV20-1 and TRBJ2-7, with 7 junctional bases fitting TRBD1. This clonotype originated in a woman in her twenties or thirties in good health and CMV-seropositive. Sequenced material: PBMCs. The CDR3 region: CSAAGGEQYF. The DNA sequence is TGCAGTGCCGCAGGGGGCGAGCAGTACTTC.